This entry lists 2 T cell receptor beta chains sequenced from one sample in a study of blood T cell repertoires in COVID-19. The method was immunoSEQ multiplex PCR; TCRdb's version includes in-frame clones alone and lacks a portion of them. The sample lists 250,000 or so clones, nearly 95% occurring once. Source material: peripheral blood. The source is a man aged 25-40 years with COVID-19, enrolled during active disease.

The rearrangement joins TRBV7-2 to TRBJ2-7, with 9 nucleotides matching TRBD2. V trimming: 3 bases; J trimming: 3 bases; junction bases outside the gene matches: 6. The CDR3 runs to 15 residues. Germline V gene data show CDR1 as SGHTA and CDR2 as FQGNSA. CDR3 sequence reads: CASSLGRGGLYEQYF. The CDR3 coding sequence is TGTGCCAGCAGCTTGGGGCGGGGGGGCCTCTACGAGCAGTACTTC.

The rearrangement joins TRBV5-4 to TRBJ2-2; D not resolved. V lost 0 bases and J lost 5, with 11 bases in between. The CDR3 extends over 15 amino acids. Germline V gives CDR1 SGHNT, CDR2 YYREEE (reference sequence). The CDR3 bases are TGTGCCAGCAGCTTGGGGGTCGAGGTAACCGGGGAGCTGTTTTTT. Its translation is CASSLGVEVTGELFF.